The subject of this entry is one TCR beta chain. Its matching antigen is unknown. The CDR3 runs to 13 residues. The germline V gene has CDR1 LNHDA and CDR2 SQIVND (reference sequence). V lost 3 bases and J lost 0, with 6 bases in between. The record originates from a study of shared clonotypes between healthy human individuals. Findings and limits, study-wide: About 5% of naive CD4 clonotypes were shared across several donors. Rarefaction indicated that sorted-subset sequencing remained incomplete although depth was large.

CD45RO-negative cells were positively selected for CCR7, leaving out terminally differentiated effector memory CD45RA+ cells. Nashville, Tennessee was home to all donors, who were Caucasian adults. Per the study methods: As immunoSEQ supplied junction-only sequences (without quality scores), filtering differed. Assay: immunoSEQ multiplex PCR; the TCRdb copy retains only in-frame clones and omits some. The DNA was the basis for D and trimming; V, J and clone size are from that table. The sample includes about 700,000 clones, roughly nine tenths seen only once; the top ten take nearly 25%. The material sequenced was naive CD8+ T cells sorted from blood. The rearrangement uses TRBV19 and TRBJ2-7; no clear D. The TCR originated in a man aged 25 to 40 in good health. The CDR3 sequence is CASSIVASYEQYF. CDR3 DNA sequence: TGTGCCAGTAGTATCGTGGCCTCCTACGAGCAGTACTTC.